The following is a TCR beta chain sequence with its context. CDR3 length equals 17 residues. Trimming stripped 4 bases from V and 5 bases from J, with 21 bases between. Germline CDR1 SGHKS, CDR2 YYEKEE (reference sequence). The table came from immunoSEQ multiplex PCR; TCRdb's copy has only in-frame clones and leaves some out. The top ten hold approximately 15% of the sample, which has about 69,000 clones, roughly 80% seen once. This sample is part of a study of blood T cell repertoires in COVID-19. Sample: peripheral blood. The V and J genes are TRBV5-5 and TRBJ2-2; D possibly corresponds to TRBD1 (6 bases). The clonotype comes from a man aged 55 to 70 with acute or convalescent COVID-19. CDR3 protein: CASSQGWGLRETGELFF. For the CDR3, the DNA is TGTGCCAGCAGCCAGGGTTGGGGGCTAAGGGAAACCGGGGAGCTGTTTTTT.